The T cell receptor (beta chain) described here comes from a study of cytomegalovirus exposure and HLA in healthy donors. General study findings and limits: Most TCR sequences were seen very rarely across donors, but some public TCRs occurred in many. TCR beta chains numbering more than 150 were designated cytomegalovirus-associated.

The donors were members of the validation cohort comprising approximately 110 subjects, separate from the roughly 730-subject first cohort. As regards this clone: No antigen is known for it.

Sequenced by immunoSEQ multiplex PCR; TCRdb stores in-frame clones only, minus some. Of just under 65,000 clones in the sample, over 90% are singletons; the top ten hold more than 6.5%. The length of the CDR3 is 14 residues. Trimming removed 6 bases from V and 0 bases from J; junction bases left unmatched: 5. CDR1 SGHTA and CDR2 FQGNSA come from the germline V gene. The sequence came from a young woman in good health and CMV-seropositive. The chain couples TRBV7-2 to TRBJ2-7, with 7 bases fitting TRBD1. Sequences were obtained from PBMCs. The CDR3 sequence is CASSYNRGSYEQYF. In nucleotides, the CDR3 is TGTGCCAGCAGTTATAACAGGGGCTCCTACGAGCAGTACTTC.